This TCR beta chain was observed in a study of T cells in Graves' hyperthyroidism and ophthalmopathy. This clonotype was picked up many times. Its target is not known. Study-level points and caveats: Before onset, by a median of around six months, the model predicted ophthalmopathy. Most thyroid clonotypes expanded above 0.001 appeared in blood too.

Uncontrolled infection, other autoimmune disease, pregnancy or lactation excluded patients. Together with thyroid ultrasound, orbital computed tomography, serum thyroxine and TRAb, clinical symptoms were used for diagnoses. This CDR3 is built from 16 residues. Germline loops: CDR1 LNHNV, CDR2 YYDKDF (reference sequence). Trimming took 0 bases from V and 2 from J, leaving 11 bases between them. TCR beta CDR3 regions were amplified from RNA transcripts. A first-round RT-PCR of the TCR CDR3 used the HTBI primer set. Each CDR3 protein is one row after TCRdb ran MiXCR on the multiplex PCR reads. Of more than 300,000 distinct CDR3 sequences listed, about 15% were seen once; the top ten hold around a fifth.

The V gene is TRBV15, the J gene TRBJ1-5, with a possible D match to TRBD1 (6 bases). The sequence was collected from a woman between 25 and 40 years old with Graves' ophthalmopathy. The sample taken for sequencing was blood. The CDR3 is CATSRDYRAGNQPQHF. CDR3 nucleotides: TGTGCCACCAGCAGAGATTACAGGGCAGGCAATCAGCCCCAGCATTTT.